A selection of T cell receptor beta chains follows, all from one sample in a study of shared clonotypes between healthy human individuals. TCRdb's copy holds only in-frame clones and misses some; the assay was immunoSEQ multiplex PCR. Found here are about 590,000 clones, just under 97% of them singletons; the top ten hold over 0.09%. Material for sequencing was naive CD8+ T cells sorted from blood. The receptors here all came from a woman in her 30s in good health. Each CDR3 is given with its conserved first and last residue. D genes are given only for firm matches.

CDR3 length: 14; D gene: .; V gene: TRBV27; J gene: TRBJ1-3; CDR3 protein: CASSLTGSGNTIYF
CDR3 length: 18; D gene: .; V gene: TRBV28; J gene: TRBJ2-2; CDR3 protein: CASRDGTGMDLNTGELFF
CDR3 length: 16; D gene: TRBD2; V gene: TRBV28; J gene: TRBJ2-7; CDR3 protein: CASSLATSGSYYEQYF
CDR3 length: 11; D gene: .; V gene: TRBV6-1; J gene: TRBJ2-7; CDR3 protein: CASSEVNEQYF
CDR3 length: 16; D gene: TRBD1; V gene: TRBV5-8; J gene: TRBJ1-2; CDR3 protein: CASSLTGQLSSYGYTF
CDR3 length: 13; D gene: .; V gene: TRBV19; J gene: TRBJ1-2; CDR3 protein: CASSITGRYGYTF
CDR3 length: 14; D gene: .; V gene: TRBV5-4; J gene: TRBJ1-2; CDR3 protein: CASSAEGGPSGYTF
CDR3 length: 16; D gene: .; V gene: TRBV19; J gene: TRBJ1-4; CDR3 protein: CASSTLADATNEKLFF
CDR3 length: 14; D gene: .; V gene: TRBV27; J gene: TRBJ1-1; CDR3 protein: CASSLSGRNTEAFF
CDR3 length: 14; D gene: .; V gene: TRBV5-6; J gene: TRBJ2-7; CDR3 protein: CASSPPGRSYEQYF
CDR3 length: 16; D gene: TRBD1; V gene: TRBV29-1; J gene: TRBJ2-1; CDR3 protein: CSVDGQGPQTYNEQFF
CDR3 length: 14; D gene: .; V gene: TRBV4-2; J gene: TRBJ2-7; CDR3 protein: CASSQGQWAYEQYF
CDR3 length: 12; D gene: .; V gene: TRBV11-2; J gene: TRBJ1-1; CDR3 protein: CASSEGITEAFF
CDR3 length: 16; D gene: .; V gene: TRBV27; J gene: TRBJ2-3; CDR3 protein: CASSLAGFLRTDTQYF
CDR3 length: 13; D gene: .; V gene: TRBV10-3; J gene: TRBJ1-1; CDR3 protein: CAISGSGNTEAFF
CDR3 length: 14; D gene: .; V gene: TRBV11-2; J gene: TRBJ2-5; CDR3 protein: CASSLVGTQETQYF
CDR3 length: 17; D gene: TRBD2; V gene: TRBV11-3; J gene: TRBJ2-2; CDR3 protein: CASSPASSGWNTGELFF
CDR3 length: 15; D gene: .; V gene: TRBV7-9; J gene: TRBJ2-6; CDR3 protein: CASSLPGTGANVLTF